This is a list of T cell receptor beta chains from one sample in a study of CD8 T cells in ankylosing spondylitis. TCRdb redid the calling of the 5' RACE reads with MiXCR, one entry per CDR3 protein. The sample lists 400,000 or so distinct CDR3 sequences, 25% to 30% seen once, with 0.85% to 1% in the top ten. The sequencing input was blood, either unsorted or a sorted T cell fraction (not recorded which). The source is a male donor with ankylosing spondylitis. The CDR3 runs from the conserved cysteine through the conserved F or W. Fields, in order: V gene, D gene, J gene, clone size, CDR3 DNA, CDR3 protein. D genes are given only for firm matches. Where a row states a size, it is once, few, many or the class of an expanded clone; other rows omit it.

v_call: TRBV7-2; d_call: -; j_call: TRBJ1-5; clone_size: few; cdr3_nt: TGTGCCAGCAGCCCGTTCCGGAGTAGCAATCAGCCCCAGCATTTT; cdr3_aa: CASSPFRSSNQPQHF
v_call: TRBV7-2; d_call: -; j_call: TRBJ2-1; clone_size: -; cdr3_nt: TGTGCCAGCAGCCCAGTCGTAGCTGCCGGTTGGGAGCAGTTCTTC; cdr3_aa: CASSPVVAAGWEQFF
v_call: TRBV5-1; d_call: -; j_call: TRBJ2-1; clone_size: few; cdr3_nt: TGCGCCAGCAGCCGACGTAGGACAGTCGAATACAATGAGCAGTTCTTC; cdr3_aa: CASSRRRTVEYNEQFF
v_call: TRBV18; d_call: TRBD1; j_call: TRBJ2-5; clone_size: -; cdr3_nt: TGTGCCAGCTCACTTTGGACAGGGGGTCAAGAGACCCAGTACTTC; cdr3_aa: CASSLWTGGQETQYF
v_call: TRBV2; d_call: -; j_call: TRBJ2-1; clone_size: -; cdr3_nt: TGTGCCAGCAGTGAAGCTACTAGACTAGGCGAGCAGTTCTTC; cdr3_aa: CASSEATRLGEQFF
v_call: TRBV6-1; d_call: TRBD1; j_call: TRBJ2-2; clone_size: -; cdr3_nt: TGTGCCAGCACCTCCGGGACAGGGGTCACCGGGGAGCTGTTTTTT; cdr3_aa: CASTSGTGVTGELFF
v_call: TRBV18; d_call: -; j_call: TRBJ2-3; clone_size: -; cdr3_nt: TGTGCCAGCTCACCCCAAACGGGGGTAAGCACAGATACGCAGTATTTT; cdr3_aa: CASSPQTGVSTDTQYF
v_call: TRBV30; d_call: TRBD1; j_call: TRBJ2-7; clone_size: -; cdr3_nt: TGTGCCTGGAGTTCCGGGACAGGGACCTACGAGCAGTACTTC; cdr3_aa: CAWSSGTGTYEQYF
v_call: TRBV5-6; d_call: -; j_call: TRBJ2-1; clone_size: few; cdr3_nt: TGTGCCAGCAGCTTGGCCGTTGCAAGTTCCTACAATGAGCAGTTCTTC; cdr3_aa: CASSLAVASSYNEQFF
v_call: TRBV5-1; d_call: -; j_call: TRBJ2-3; clone_size: -; cdr3_nt: TGCGCCAGCAGTTCTGTTGGGGGACTTAGCACAGATACGCAGTATTTT; cdr3_aa: CASSSVGGLSTDTQYF
v_call: TRBV7-2; d_call: TRBD2; j_call: TRBJ2-3; clone_size: -; cdr3_nt: TGTGCCAGCAGCTCCCGGTCCGGGACTAGGAAAGATACGCAGTATTTT; cdr3_aa: CASSSRSGTRKDTQYF
v_call: TRBV7-2; d_call: -; j_call: TRBJ2-2; clone_size: -; cdr3_nt: TGTGCCAGCACCCGTCCAGGGGAGTCGAACACCGGGGAGCTGTTTTTT; cdr3_aa: CASTRPGESNTGELFF
v_call: TRBV24-1; d_call: TRBD1; j_call: TRBJ1-1; clone_size: few; cdr3_nt: TGTGCCACCAGTGATCCGGGGACAGGGAACACTGAAGCTTTCTTT; cdr3_aa: CATSDPGTGNTEAFF
v_call: TRBV7-9; d_call: -; j_call: TRBJ2-2; clone_size: few; cdr3_nt: TGTGCCAGCAGTCCCCGGCGGACTACCGGGGAGCTGTTTTTT; cdr3_aa: CASSPRRTTGELFF
v_call: TRBV12-3/TRBV12-4; d_call: TRBD1; j_call: TRBJ1-5; clone_size: -; cdr3_nt: TGTGCCAGCAGTTACAGGGGAGGTAGCAATCAGCCCCAGCATTTT; cdr3_aa: CASSYRGGSNQPQHF
v_call: TRBV20-1; d_call: TRBD2; j_call: TRBJ2-7; clone_size: -; cdr3_nt: TGCAGTGCCGAAAAGACTAGCGGGAGTTACGAGCAGTACTTC; cdr3_aa: CSAEKTSGSYEQYF
v_call: TRBV29-1; d_call: TRBD1; j_call: TRBJ1-1; clone_size: -; cdr3_nt: TGCAGCGCACAGACAGGGGGGGACACTGAAGCTTTCTTT; cdr3_aa: CSAQTGGDTEAFF
v_call: TRBV12-3/TRBV12-4; d_call: TRBD1; j_call: TRBJ1-1; clone_size: -; cdr3_nt: TGTGCCAGCAGTGAGGACAGGGCCGCTTTCTTT; cdr3_aa: CASSEDRAAFF
v_call: TRBV20-1; d_call: -; j_call: TRBJ2-3; clone_size: few; cdr3_nt: TGCAGTGCTAGAGATCTTCGGGATTTCGGCACAGATACGCAGTATTTT; cdr3_aa: CSARDLRDFGTDTQYF
v_call: TRBV19; d_call: -; j_call: TRBJ2-1; clone_size: few; cdr3_nt: TGTGCCAGTAAGATTGGGGGGAGAGACTCCTACAATGAGCAGTTCTTC; cdr3_aa: CASKIGGRDSYNEQFF
v_call: TRBV12-3/TRBV12-4; d_call: -; j_call: TRBJ1-6; clone_size: few; cdr3_nt: TGTGCCAGCAGTTTTTTATCGTCACCCCTCCACTTT; cdr3_aa: CASSFLSSPLHF
v_call: TRBV29-1; d_call: -; j_call: TRBJ2-1; clone_size: -; cdr3_nt: TGCAGCGTTGAATGGTCAGGGTCGGGCGCGGATGAGCAGTTCTTC; cdr3_aa: CSVEWSGSGADEQFF
v_call: TRBV13; d_call: -; j_call: TRBJ1-6; clone_size: -; cdr3_nt: TGTGCCAGCAGCTTCAGGGTGGCACCCCTCCACTTT; cdr3_aa: CASSFRVAPLHF
v_call: TRBV5-1; d_call: -; j_call: TRBJ2-2; clone_size: few; cdr3_nt: TGCGCCAGCAGCTTGGGGCACGCCCGAAGAACCGGGGAGCTGTTTTTT; cdr3_aa: CASSLGHARRTGELFF
v_call: TRBV4-2; d_call: TRBD1; j_call: TRBJ1-2; clone_size: -; cdr3_nt: TGTGCCAGCAGAGTTGGACAGGGGCTATATGGCTACACCTTC; cdr3_aa: CASRVGQGLYGYTF
v_call: TRBV27; d_call: -; j_call: TRBJ2-4; clone_size: -; cdr3_nt: TGTGCCAGCAGCGTCTCCCCCAGTGGTCTAGCCAAAAACATTCAGTACTTC; cdr3_aa: CASSVSPSGLAKNIQYF
v_call: TRBV15; d_call: TRBD2; j_call: TRBJ2-5; clone_size: -; cdr3_nt: TGTGCCACCAGCAGACATACTAGCGGCCGGCGGGAAGAGACCCAGTACTTC; cdr3_aa: CATSRHTSGRREETQYF
v_call: TRBV5-1; d_call: TRBD2; j_call: TRBJ2-7; clone_size: -; cdr3_nt: TGCGCCAGCAGCTTGAGCGGGGCTGGGGCCTACGAGCAGTACTTC; cdr3_aa: CASSLSGAGAYEQYF
v_call: TRBV7-2; d_call: TRBD2; j_call: TRBJ2-1; clone_size: -; cdr3_nt: TGTGCCAGCAGCCACCGGACTAGCGAGTACAATGAGCAGTTCTTC; cdr3_aa: CASSHRTSEYNEQFF
v_call: TRBV12-3/TRBV12-4; d_call: TRBD1; j_call: TRBJ2-1; clone_size: few; cdr3_nt: TGTGCCAGCAGTTTCTGGACAGGGGAGGCTAACAATGAGCAGTTCTTC; cdr3_aa: CASSFWTGEANNEQFF
v_call: TRBV5-1; d_call: TRBD2; j_call: TRBJ2-7; clone_size: -; cdr3_nt: TGCGCCAGCAGCTTCTCCAGCGGGATAGGCGACGAGCAGTACTTC; cdr3_aa: CASSFSSGIGDEQYF